The rows below give T cell receptor beta chains drawn from one sample of a study of CD8 T cells in ankylosing spondylitis. Using its own MiXCR run on the 5' RACE reads, TCRdb lists one record per CDR3 protein. The sample contains 200,000 to 250,000 distinct CDR3 sequences, roughly 32% of which appear only once. Material: blood, either unsorted or a sorted T cell fraction (not recorded which). The receptors were sampled from a male donor with ankylosing spondylitis or in good health (not recorded which). CDR3s include the opening cysteine and the closing phenylalanine or tryptophan. D genes are given only for firm matches. For some rows the clone size is stated as once, few or many, or as a class when expanded; others skip it.

d_gene: NA
v_gene: TRBV3-1
j_gene: TRBJ1-2
abundance: few
CDR3aa: CASSQRSYGTSNYGYTF
CDR3nt: TGTGCCAGCAGCCAAAGGTCATACGGGACATCAAACTATGGCTACACCTTC

d_gene: NA
v_gene: TRBV7-9
j_gene: TRBJ1-2
abundance: NA
CDR3aa: CASSLLTGSDGYTF
CDR3nt: TGTGCCAGCAGCTTGTTAACAGGGTCGGACGGCTACACCTTC

d_gene: TRBD2
v_gene: TRBV20-1
j_gene: TRBJ2-1
abundance: many
CDR3aa: CSAREGLGVFNEQFF
CDR3nt: TGCAGTGCTAGGGAGGGACTAGGCGTGTTTAATGAGCAGTTCTTC

d_gene: NA
v_gene: TRBV9
j_gene: TRBJ2-1
abundance: NA
CDR3aa: CASSVRSGAGSPGDEQFF
CDR3nt: TGTGCCAGCAGCGTAAGGTCCGGGGCGGGGAGCCCAGGCGATGAGCAGTTCTTC

d_gene: TRBD1
v_gene: TRBV28
j_gene: TRBJ1-5
abundance: few
CDR3aa: CASSRTGTARNQPQHF
CDR3nt: TGTGCCAGCAGTAGAACCGGGACAGCTCGCAATCAGCCCCAGCATTTT

d_gene: TRBD1
v_gene: TRBV20-1
j_gene: TRBJ1-1
abundance: NA
CDR3aa: CSARIRGTGSLWDTEAFF
CDR3nt: TGCAGTGCTAGGATTCGAGGGACAGGCTCATTATGGGACACTGAAGCTTTCTTT

d_gene: NA
v_gene: TRBV5-6
j_gene: TRBJ1-1
abundance: few
CDR3aa: CASRVMRNTEAFF
CDR3nt: TGTGCCAGCAGGGTTATGCGGAACACTGAAGCTTTCTTT

d_gene: TRBD1
v_gene: TRBV12-3/TRBV12-4
j_gene: TRBJ2-7
abundance: NA
CDR3aa: CASSFLGQGPYEQYF
CDR3nt: TGTGCCAGCAGTTTCCTGGGACAGGGACCCTACGAGCAGTACTTC

d_gene: NA
v_gene: TRBV11-2
j_gene: TRBJ2-7
abundance: NA
CDR3aa: CASSLVPRRDYEQYF
CDR3nt: TGTGCCAGCAGCTTAGTCCCGCGGAGAGACTACGAGCAGTACTTC

d_gene: TRBD1
v_gene: TRBV20-1
j_gene: TRBJ2-7
abundance: NA
CDR3aa: CSARVIAIRGKPYEQYF
CDR3nt: TGCAGTGCTAGAGTGATAGCAATCAGGGGGAAACCCTACGAGCAGTACTTC

d_gene: NA
v_gene: TRBV5-1
j_gene: TRBJ2-3
abundance: NA
CDR3aa: CASSSQTRRTDTQYF
CDR3nt: TGCGCCAGCAGCTCCCAGACTCGCCGCACAGATACGCAGTATTTT

d_gene: NA
v_gene: TRBV15
j_gene: TRBJ2-6
abundance: NA
CDR3aa: CATSRISSGANVLTF
CDR3nt: TGTGCCACCAGTCGGATCAGCTCTGGGGCCAACGTCCTGACTTTC

d_gene: NA
v_gene: TRBV3-1
j_gene: TRBJ2-7
abundance: NA
CDR3aa: CASSLTRGNEQYF
CDR3nt: TGTGCCAGCAGCCTAACTCGGGGCAACGAGCAGTACTTC

d_gene: NA
v_gene: TRBV20-1
j_gene: TRBJ2-1
abundance: NA
CDR3aa: CSGRQRGNEQFF
CDR3nt: TGCAGTGGCCGACAGCGAGGCAATGAGCAGTTCTTC

d_gene: NA
v_gene: TRBV24-1
j_gene: TRBJ2-5
abundance: NA
CDR3aa: CATSDSRDPGKETQYF
CDR3nt: TGTGCCACCAGTGATTCCCGGGACCCTGGTAAAGAGACCCAGTACTTC

d_gene: TRBD2
v_gene: TRBV5-1
j_gene: TRBJ2-1
abundance: NA
CDR3aa: CASSPGLAGGFRRSYNEQFF
CDR3nt: TGCGCCAGCAGCCCGGGACTAGCGGGGGGCTTCCGTCGCTCCTACAATGAGCAGTTCTTC

d_gene: TRBD2
v_gene: TRBV20-1
j_gene: TRBJ2-1
abundance: NA
CDR3aa: CSASPAGDAYNEQFF
CDR3nt: TGCAGTGCTAGCCCTGCGGGGGACGCCTACAATGAGCAGTTCTTC

d_gene: TRBD1
v_gene: TRBV11-2
j_gene: TRBJ2-7
abundance: NA
CDR3aa: CASSLLPGQNYEQYF
CDR3nt: TGTGCCAGCAGCTTACTACCGGGACAGAACTACGAGCAGTACTTC

d_gene: NA
v_gene: TRBV20-1
j_gene: TRBJ2-2
abundance: many
CDR3aa: CSGGGSNTGELFF
CDR3nt: TGCAGTGGGGGCGGTTCGAACACCGGGGAGCTGTTTTTT

d_gene: NA
v_gene: TRBV4-1
j_gene: TRBJ2-1
abundance: few
CDR3aa: CASSQGDGEQFF
CDR3nt: TGCGCCAGCAGCCAAGGGGATGGTGAGCAGTTCTTC

d_gene: TRBD1
v_gene: TRBV5-1
j_gene: TRBJ2-7
abundance: NA
CDR3aa: CASSPRQGIAEQYF
CDR3nt: TGCGCCAGCAGCCCTCGACAGGGGATCGCCGAGCAGTACTTC

d_gene: TRBD1
v_gene: TRBV11-3
j_gene: TRBJ2-1
abundance: NA
CDR3aa: CASSTRQGPTNNEQFF
CDR3nt: TGTGCCAGCAGCACCCGACAGGGGCCCACTAACAATGAGCAGTTCTTC

d_gene: NA
v_gene: TRBV5-1
j_gene: TRBJ1-1
abundance: NA
CDR3aa: CASRLTEQDHTEAFF
CDR3nt: TGCGCCAGCAGGCTTACTGAACAGGATCACACTGAAGCTTTCTTT

d_gene: NA
v_gene: TRBV6-5
j_gene: TRBJ1-4
abundance: NA
CDR3aa: CASSSRARTNEKLFF
CDR3nt: TGTGCCAGCAGTTCACGCGCGCGAACTAATGAAAAACTGTTTTTT

d_gene: TRBD1
v_gene: TRBV12-3/TRBV12-4
j_gene: TRBJ2-3
abundance: few
CDR3aa: CASSLPGQGSADTQYF
CDR3nt: TGTGCCAGCAGTTTACCCGGACAGGGAAGCGCAGATACGCAGTATTTT

d_gene: TRBD1
v_gene: TRBV27
j_gene: TRBJ2-5
abundance: NA
CDR3aa: CASSLILDRQETQYF
CDR3nt: TGTGCCAGCAGTTTAATATTGGACAGGCAAGAGACCCAGTACTTC

d_gene: NA
v_gene: TRBV12-3/TRBV12-4
j_gene: TRBJ2-7
abundance: few
CDR3aa: CASTGAPGEQYF
CDR3nt: TGTGCCAGCACAGGGGCCCCCGGGGAGCAGTACTTC

d_gene: NA
v_gene: TRBV15
j_gene: TRBJ2-5
abundance: few
CDR3aa: CATSRGGRVRETQYF
CDR3nt: TGTGCCACCAGCAGAGGGGGGCGAGTTCGAGAGACCCAGTACTTC

d_gene: NA
v_gene: TRBV20-1
j_gene: TRBJ1-5
abundance: NA
CDR3aa: CSASGTTPSRPQHF
CDR3nt: TGCAGTGCTAGCGGGACAACACCTTCAAGGCCCCAGCATTTT

d_gene: NA
v_gene: TRBV7-8
j_gene: TRBJ2-7
abundance: few
CDR3aa: CASSLDEVTYEQYF
CDR3nt: TGTGCCAGCAGCTTAGATGAGGTTACCTACGAGCAGTACTTC

d_gene: TRBD1
v_gene: TRBV20-1
j_gene: TRBJ1-4
abundance: NA
CDR3aa: CSAQRQGGEKLFF
CDR3nt: TGCAGTGCTCAGAGACAGGGTGGGGAAAAACTGTTTTTT

d_gene: NA
v_gene: TRBV9
j_gene: TRBJ2-5
abundance: few
CDR3aa: CASSVSEEETQYF
CDR3nt: TGTGCCAGCAGCGTATCAGAGGAGGAGACCCAGTACTTC

d_gene: NA
v_gene: TRBV7-2
j_gene: TRBJ2-7
abundance: NA
CDR3aa: CASSLVPGTYEQYF
CDR3nt: TGTGCCAGCAGCTTAGTTCCAGGAACCTACGAGCAGTACTTC

d_gene: TRBD2
v_gene: TRBV20-1
j_gene: TRBJ2-1
abundance: few
CDR3aa: CSGPGLAGFNEQFF
CDR3nt: TGCAGTGGACCGGGACTAGCGGGCTTCAATGAGCAGTTCTTC

d_gene: NA
v_gene: TRBV12-3/TRBV12-4
j_gene: TRBJ2-5
abundance: few
CDR3aa: CASNVGTWGETQYF
CDR3nt: TGTGCCAGCAACGTCGGGACCTGGGGAGAGACCCAGTACTTC

d_gene: NA
v_gene: TRBV30
j_gene: TRBJ1-2
abundance: few
CDR3aa: CAWSVGGYGYTF
CDR3nt: TGTGCCTGGAGTGTAGGAGGCTATGGCTACACCTTC

d_gene: TRBD1
v_gene: TRBV7-9
j_gene: TRBJ1-4
abundance: few
CDR3aa: CASSTTGGGEKLFF
CDR3nt: TGTGCCAGCAGCACGACAGGGGGTGGTGAAAAACTGTTTTTT

d_gene: NA
v_gene: TRBV7-2
j_gene: TRBJ1-2
abundance: NA
CDR3aa: CASSLGLGRFYYGYTF
CDR3nt: TGTGCCAGCAGCTTAGGTTTGGGCAGGTTTTACTATGGCTACACCTTC

d_gene: NA
v_gene: TRBV20-1
j_gene: TRBJ2-1
abundance: few
CDR3aa: CSAIRGNNEQFF
CDR3nt: TGCAGTGCTATCCGGGGGAACAATGAGCAGTTCTTC

d_gene: TRBD1
v_gene: TRBV20-1
j_gene: TRBJ2-1
abundance: few
CDR3aa: CSARDRDRGNEQFF
CDR3nt: TGCAGTGCTAGAGATCGGGACAGGGGGAATGAGCAGTTCTTC

d_gene: TRBD2
v_gene: TRBV7-7
j_gene: TRBJ2-5
abundance: NA
CDR3aa: CASSLPGLAGETQYF
CDR3nt: TGTGCCAGCAGCTTGCCAGGACTAGCGGGAGAGACCCAGTACTTC

d_gene: NA
v_gene: TRBV5-5
j_gene: TRBJ1-2
abundance: few
CDR3aa: CASSLPGANYGYTF
CDR3nt: TGTGCCAGCAGCCTCCCGGGGGCTAACTATGGCTACACCTTC

d_gene: NA
v_gene: TRBV29-1
j_gene: TRBJ2-1
abundance: few
CDR3aa: CSVEDQGSNEQFF
CDR3nt: TGCAGCGTTGAAGATCAGGGCAGCAATGAGCAGTTCTTC

d_gene: TRBD1
v_gene: TRBV29-1
j_gene: TRBJ1-2
abundance: few
CDR3aa: CSSRQGAAGYTF
CDR3nt: TGCAGCTCAAGACAGGGGGCGGCTGGCTACACCTTC

d_gene: NA
v_gene: TRBV12-3/TRBV12-4
j_gene: TRBJ1-5
abundance: NA
CDR3aa: CASSPPGSNQPQHF
CDR3nt: TGTGCCAGCAGTCCCCCCGGCAGCAATCAGCCCCAGCATTTT

d_gene: TRBD2
v_gene: TRBV12-3/TRBV12-4
j_gene: TRBJ2-3
abundance: once
CDR3aa: CASRPGEGWVTDTQYF
CDR3nt: TGTGCCAGCAGGCCTGGGGAGGGGTGGGTCACAGATACGCAGTATTTT

d_gene: TRBD2
v_gene: TRBV27
j_gene: TRBJ2-6
abundance: NA
CDR3aa: CASSLILAGGFDGANVLTF
CDR3nt: TGTGCCAGCAGTTTGATACTAGCGGGGGGGTTTGATGGGGCCAACGTCCTGACTTTC

d_gene: NA
v_gene: TRBV29-1
j_gene: TRBJ2-6
abundance: NA
CDR3aa: CSAGRSSEANVLTF
CDR3nt: TGCAGCGCTGGACGGAGCTCTGAGGCCAACGTCCTGACTTTC

d_gene: NA
v_gene: TRBV9
j_gene: TRBJ1-6
abundance: NA
CDR3aa: CASSEGFASPLHF
CDR3nt: TGTGCCAGCAGCGAGGGGTTTGCTTCACCCCTCCACTTT

d_gene: NA
v_gene: TRBV12-3/TRBV12-4
j_gene: TRBJ2-2
abundance: NA
CDR3aa: CASSSRWTGELFF
CDR3nt: TGTGCCAGCAGTTCACGGTGGACCGGGGAGCTGTTTTTT

d_gene: NA
v_gene: TRBV5-1
j_gene: TRBJ1-1
abundance: few
CDR3aa: CASSFTVNTEAFF
CDR3nt: TGCGCCAGCAGCTTTACGGTGAACACTGAAGCTTTCTTT

d_gene: NA
v_gene: TRBV5-5
j_gene: TRBJ2-1
abundance: NA
CDR3aa: CASSLRLPYNEQFF
CDR3nt: TGTGCCAGCAGCTTGAGGCTGCCTTACAATGAGCAGTTCTTC

d_gene: TRBD2
v_gene: TRBV4-1
j_gene: TRBJ2-3
abundance: NA
CDR3aa: CASSSRGGASDTQYF
CDR3nt: TGCGCCAGCAGCTCTCGCGGGGGGGCCTCAGATACGCAGTATTTT

d_gene: NA
v_gene: TRBV5-5
j_gene: TRBJ1-2
abundance: once
CDR3aa: CASSLAPGENYGYTF
CDR3nt: TGTGCCAGCAGCTTGGCCCCGGGAGAAAACTATGGCTACACCTTC